The 27 T cell receptor beta chains below come from one sample, sequenced in a study of T cells in Graves' hyperthyroidism and ophthalmopathy. RNA transcripts served as the template for amplifying TCR beta CDR3 regions. HTBI primers were the set used in a first-round RT-PCR of the TCR CDR3. TCRdb fed the multiplex PCR reads into MiXCR, producing one record per CDR3 protein. The table includes 370,000 or so distinct CDR3 sequences, approximately 14% detected once. The source material was blood. Receptors originate from a woman aged 18 to 35 with Graves' hyperthyroidism that later progressed to Graves' ophthalmopathy.

In its sample, this clonotype was seen many times. The chain is built from TRBV11-2 and TRBJ1-4; the match to TRBD1 covers 11 bases. This CDR3 has 12 residues. CDR1 is SGHAT, CDR2 FQNNGV, per germline. J gave up 12 bases and V 3 bases, and 0 bases lay outside the gene matches. In DNA, the CDR3 is TGTGCCAGCAGCTTGGGACAGGGGGAACTGTTTTTT. Residues: CASSLGQGELFF.

This clonotype turned up a few times. The chain couples TRBV19 to TRBJ2-7; D gene ambiguous. The germline gives CDR1 LNHDA, CDR2 SQIVND (reference sequence). Deletions cut 9 bases from V and 0 bases from J, with 12 bases between. This CDR3 has 13 residues. This chain's CDR3 is CARQSILSYEQYF. The CDR3 nucleotides are TGTGCCAGGCAGAGCATCCTCTCCTACGAGCAGTACTTC.

The chain links TRBV13 to TRBJ2-5, with D possibly TRBD1 on 5 matching bases. The length of the CDR3 is 14 residues. CDR1 and CDR2 from the germline V gene are PRHDT and FYEKMQ (reference sequence). Trimming removed 0 bases at V and 3 bases at J, with 8 bases between. CDR3 region: CASSLGDNKETQYF. CDR3 nucleotide sequence: TGTGCCAGCAGCTTAGGGGACAATAAAGAGACCCAGTACTTC.

This clonotype has at least ten counts. V and J are TRBV28 and TRBJ1-5; tentatively, D is TRBD1 (5 bases). There are 17 residues in the CDR3. V gave up 5 bases and J gave up 1 base, with 18 bases separating them. The V gene's germline CDR1 is MDHEN and CDR2 SYDVKM. The CDR3: CASSPLPGMLSNQPQHF. As DNA, the CDR3 is TGTGCCAGCAGTCCCCTTCCAGGGATGTTAAGCAATCAGCCCCAGCATTTT.

The chain joins TRBV27 to TRBJ2-1; TRBD1 aligns across 8 bases. The CDR3 is 16 amino acids. Trimming removed 6 bases from V and 7 bases from J; junction bases left unmatched: 14. Germline V lookup: CDR1 MNHEY, CDR2 SMNVEV (reference sequence). CDR3 DNA: TGTGCCAGCAGCTCGGACAGGGAATCAATACAGAATGAGCAGTTCTTC. It yields the protein CASSSDRESIQNEQFF.

This clonotype was observed many times. V gene TRBV5-1 combines with J gene TRBJ2-7, with TRBD2 matching over 9 bases. The CDR3 consists of 15 residues. The ends lost 0 bases at V and 5 bases at J; junction bases unmatched: 6. Germline CDR1 reads SGHRS; CDR2 reads YFSETQ. This CDR3 reads CASSLVAGTSHEQYF. CDR3 bases: TGCGCCAGCAGCTTGGTTGCCGGGACTAGCCACGAGCAGTACTTC.

This clonotype was counted at least ten times. J is TRBJ2-1 and V is TRBV28; possible D gene TRBD1, 6 bases. The germline CDR1 and CDR2 sequences are MDHEN and SYDVKM. The CDR3 has 12 amino acids. V shed 8 bases and J shed 4 bases, with 9 bases lying between them. CDR3 region: CASGTGYNEQFF. The CDR3 DNA is TGTGCCAGCGGAACAGGGTACAATGAGCAGTTCTTC.

The V call is TRBV10-3, the J call TRBJ2-3; weak D call: TRBD2 (6 bases). Germline lookup yields CDR1 ENHRY and CDR2 SYGVKD. The CDR3 is made up of 14 amino acids. Trimming pared 10 bases from V and 4 bases from J, leaving 18 bases between. CDR3: CATLARDGADTQYF. In DNA, the CDR3 is TGTGCCACTCTAGCGCGGGATGGGGCAGATACGCAGTATTTT.

The gene calls are TRBV6-1 and TRBJ2-3, with a tentative D call TRBD2 (6 bases). The CDR3 spans 16 residues. Looked up from germline, CDR1 is MNHNS and CDR2 is SASEGT. With 6 bases removed from V and 0 bases from J, the gap between germline ends came to 16 bases. Here the CDR3 DNA reads TGTGCCAGCAGGAATCTAGCGCGAATGAGCACAGATACGCAGTATTTT. Translation: CASRNLARMSTDTQYF.

This clonotype was counted at least ten times. The rearrangement links TRBV7-9 to TRBJ2-7; no clear D gene. Trimming took off 1 base at V and 4 bases at J, with 14 bases between the two ends. Germline loops: CDR1 SEHNR, CDR2 FQNEAQ (reference sequence). The CDR3 spans 15 residues. This CDR3 reads CASSLGDFLTYEQYF. Here the CDR3 DNA reads TGTGCCAGCAGCTTAGGAGACTTCCTGACTTACGAGCAGTACTTC.

This clonotype was seen many times. J is TRBJ2-3 and V is TRBV7-9; 8 bases are a match to TRBD1. The ends lost 5 bases at V and 2 bases at J; junction bases unmatched: 6. Looked up from germline, CDR1 is SEHNR and CDR2 is FQNEAQ (reference sequence). This CDR3 contains 15 residues. The chain's CDR3 is CASSPRTGNTDTQYF. CDR3 bases: TGTGCCAGCAGCCCTCGGACAGGGAACACAGATACGCAGTATTTT.

This clonotype was found many times. This rearrangement joins TRBV12-3 or TRBV12-4 to TRBJ1-1, with D uncertain. V shed 3 bases and J shed 8 bases, with 25 bases lying between them. This CDR3 contains 17 residues. DNA of the CDR3: TGTGCCAGCAGTTTGAGTTTCACAGACGTTATCGCTCGGGAAGCTTTCTTT. Encoded protein: CASSLSFTDVIAREAFF.

The rearrangement uses TRBV10-3 and TRBJ2-7; no definite D call. The V gene's germline CDR1 is ENHRY and CDR2 SYGVKD. The CDR3 has 14 residues. With 3 bases removed from V and 3 bases from J, the gap between germline ends came to 12 bases. As DNA, the CDR3 is TGTGCCATCAGTGAAGTGTCGAGACACTACGAGCAGTACTTC. It encodes CAISEVSRHYEQYF.

This clonotype was picked up many times. This chain uses TRBV7-2 with TRBJ2-3; tentatively, D is TRBD2 (5 bases). The germline V and J ends were trimmed by 0 bases and 2 bases, with 12 bases remaining between them. Germline assignment: CDR1 SGHTA and CDR2 FQGNSA. CDR3 length: 16 amino acids. DNA for the CDR3: TGTGCCAGCAGCTTAGCCCCTCACGACTACACAGATACGCAGTATTTT. Its translation is CASSLAPHDYTDTQYF.

The genes are TRBV20-1 and TRBJ2-3; D is perhaps TRBD1 (6 bases). CDR3 length equals 11 residues. V was cut by 6 bases and J by 4 bases, with 8 bases left in between. Germline assignment: CDR1 DFQATT and CDR2 SNEGSKA (reference sequence). CDR3 in DNA: TGCAGTGCGGGGGCGGCAGATACGCAGTATTTT. This translates into CSAGAADTQYF.

This clonotype was observed many times. This chain links TRBV28 with TRBJ1-4; a weak D match, TRBD1 (6 bases). V shed 8 bases and J shed 12 bases, with 19 bases lying between them. From germline, CDR1 is MDHEN and CDR2 SYDVKM. This CDR3 is 13 amino acids long. CDR3 coding DNA: TGTGCCAGCTCCAGGGGAGTGGGGATGGAACTGTTTTTT. It encodes CASSRGVGMELFF.

V is TRBV27 and J is TRBJ2-3; D possibly corresponds to TRBD2 (5 bases). Trimming pared 4 bases from V and 2 bases from J, leaving 13 bases between. The CDR3 has 15 amino acids. The germline V gene encodes CDR1 MNHEY and CDR2 SMNVEV (reference sequence). CDR3 sequence: CASSSFLAATDTQYF. The CDR3 bases are TGTGCCAGCAGTTCCTTTCTAGCTGCCACAGATACGCAGTATTTT.

CDR3 nucleotides: TGTGCCAGCAGTTTATGGTATGGGGGCGCAACCGATGAGCAGTTCTTC. Residues: CASSLWYGGATDEQFF. V usage is TRBV28 and J usage is TRBJ2-1; a possible D gene is TRBD1 (6 bases). Germline V gene lookup returns CDR1 MDHEN and CDR2 SYDVKM. There are 16 residues in the CDR3. Trimming cost V 0 bases and J 8 bases, with 17 bases left between them.

This clonotype was detected only a few times. The chain combines TRBV20-1 with TRBJ2-3, with a weak D call TRBD2 (6 bases). The V gene's germline CDR1 is DFQATT and CDR2 SNEGSKA (reference sequence). Deletions cut 0 bases from V and 5 bases from J, with 15 bases between. This CDR3 is built from 15 residues. This CDR3 reads CSARDHSEGQDTQYF. The DNA for the CDR3 is TGCAGTGCTAGAGATCACTCGGAGGGGCAAGATACGCAGTATTTT.

The chain combines TRBV4-1 with TRBJ2-6, with 14 positions matching TRBD2. The CDR3 loop spans 20 amino acids. The ends lost 1 base at V and 0 bases at J; junction bases unmatched: 5. Germline-derived CDR1 and CDR2 are MGHRA and YSYEKL. CDR3 nucleotide sequence: TGCGCCAGCAGCCAAGGACTAGCGGGAGGGAGCAGCTCTGGGGCCAACGTCCTGACTTTC. Translation: CASSQGLAGGSSSGANVLTF.

This clonotype came up many times. This sequence joins TRBV5-1 and TRBJ1-1, with D possibly matching TRBD1 (6 bases). The CDR3 runs to 14 residues. Germline-derived CDR1 and CDR2 are SGHRS and YFSETQ. The V gene lost 0 bases and the J gene lost 1 base, with 7 bases spanning the gap. The CDR3 region has the DNA TGCGCCAGCAGCTTGGGGGACACGAACACTGAAGCTTTCTTT. Its protein is CASSLGDTNTEAFF. The complete variable domain, with remaining parts taken from reference TRBV5-1 and TRBJ1-1, reads KAGVTQTPRYLIKTRGQQVTLSCSPISGHRSVSWYQQTPGQGLQFLFEYFSETQRNKGNFPGRFSGRQFSNSRSEMNVSTLELGDSALYLCASSLGDTNTEAFFGQGTRLTVV.

This clonotype was counted only a few times. The chain links TRBV29-1 to TRBJ2-7, with D perhaps TRBD2 (6 bases). This CDR3 region has 13 residues. V was cut by 2 bases and J by 3 bases, with 11 bases left in between. CDR1 and CDR2 (germline): SQVTM, ANQGSEA. The CDR3 nucleotides are TGCAGCGTTGAAACCGGGAGCCTCTACGAGCAGTACTTC. It encodes CSVETGSLYEQYF.

The chain links TRBV4-2 to TRBJ2-7; 15 bases line up with TRBD2. CDR1 LGHNA and CDR2 YNFKEQ come from the germline V gene. This CDR3 is built from 18 residues. Unmatched junction bases numbered 10, after V lost 0 bases and J lost 7 bases. The CDR3 sequence: CASSQEFPVGTSGREQYF. CDR3 coding DNA: TGTGCCAGCAGCCAAGAGTTCCCAGTGGGGACTAGCGGGAGGGAGCAGTACTTC.

The V gene is TRBV29-1, the J gene TRBJ2-1; the D is unclear. There are 11 residues in the CDR3. Germline loops: CDR1 SQVTM, CDR2 ANQGSEA. V lost 5 bases, J lost 7 bases, and 9 bases lay in between. CDR3 DNA sequence: TGCAGCGTTCTGGTCCTGAATGAGCAGTTCTTC. It specifies CSVLVLNEQFF.

There are many counts of this clonotype. The V gene is TRBV20-1, the J gene TRBJ1-2; 7 bases agree with TRBD1. Per the germline V gene, CDR1 is DFQATT and CDR2 is SNEGSKA (reference sequence). The CDR3 totals 12 residues. V was clipped by 5 bases and J by 3 bases; unmatched bases: 3. The CDR3 here is CSADRAYYGYTF. The DNA for the CDR3 is TGCAGTGCTGACAGGGCTTACTATGGCTACACCTTC.

This clonotype was detected only a few times. The chain has TRBV5-6 and TRBJ2-1, with 7 bases identical to TRBD2. The CDR3 consists of 11 residues. Trimming took 7 bases from V and 8 from J; bases not matched to a gene: 3. The germline gives CDR1 SGHDT, CDR2 YYEEEE. The CDR3 loop reads CASGRAYEQFF. For the CDR3, the DNA is TGTGCCAGCGGGAGGGCCTATGAGCAGTTCTTC.

This chain connects TRBV6-5 to TRBJ2-5; TRBD1 aligns across 8 bases. The V and J ends lost 2 bases and 2 bases, in that order; junction bases with no gene match: 4. CDR1 is MNHEY and CDR2 is SVGAGI in the germline V gene. CDR3 length equals 15 residues. CDR3 sequence: CASSYRTGLQETQYF. The CDR3 DNA reads TGTGCCAGCAGTTACCGGACAGGGCTTCAAGAGACCCAGTACTTC.